Listed here are 17 T cell receptor beta chains from one sample, sequenced in a study of identical twins. TCRdb called the 5' RACE reads again in MiXCR, with one record for every CDR3 protein. This sample yields 150,000 or so distinct CDR3 sequences, of which roughly 3.5% are seen a single time; around 8% belongs to the top ten. Sequenced input: memory T cells sorted from blood. These receptors were collected from a man aged 18-30 years in good health.

This clonotype has at least ten counts. This rearrangement joins TRBV6-1 to TRBJ2-7, with 7 bases lining up with TRBD2. Germline values: CDR1 MNHNS, CDR2 SASEGT. V lost 6 bases, J lost 1 base, and 6 bases stayed unmatched. The CDR3 totals 14 residues. CDR3 in DNA: TGTGCCAGCAGGCTACTAGCGCGATCCTACGAGCAGTACTTC. Its translation is CASRLLARSYEQYF.

In its sample, this clonotype was seen many times. The CDR3 coding sequence is TGTGCCAGCAGCCAGCGGGGCGGGGGGGACAATCAGCCCCAGCATTTT. Translating it yields CASSQRGGGDNQPQHF. The J gene is TRBJ1-5, the V gene TRBV5-5; perhaps TRBD1 as D (5 bases). Per the germline V gene, CDR1 is SGHKS and CDR2 is YYEKEE (reference sequence). The ends were cut back, 4 bases at V and 3 bases at J, with 17 bases in the middle. The CDR3 runs to 16 residues. Filled out from reference TRBV5-5 and TRBJ1-5, the complete variable domain reads DAGVTQSPTHLIKTRGQQVTLRCSPISGHKSVSWYQQVLGQGPQFIFQYYEKEERGRGNFPDRFSARQFPNYSSELNVNALLLGDSALYLCASSQRGGGDNQPQHFGDGTRLSIL.

This clonotype was seen ten or more times. The chain is built from TRBV20-1 and TRBJ1-3; a weak D match, TRBD1 (6 bases). Trimming pared 4 bases from V and 3 bases from J, leaving 13 bases between. CDR1 DFQATT and CDR2 SNEGSKA come from the germline V gene (reference sequence). This CDR3 region has 14 residues. The DNA for the CDR3 is TGCAGTGCTAAACCTCAGGGGTTTGGAAACACCATATATTTT. Amino acids: CSAKPQGFGNTIYF.

This clonotype was found many times. The chain uses TRBV3-1 and TRBJ2-2; no reliable D call. The germline gives CDR1 LGHDT, CDR2 YNNKEL (reference sequence). V lost 4 bases to trimming and J lost 4 bases, with 4 bases between them. This CDR3 contains 12 residues. CDR3 nucleotides: TGTGCCAGCAGCCTGGCCACCGGGGAGCTGTTTTTT. Protein product: CASSLATGELFF.

There are a few counts of this clonotype. The chain couples TRBV3-1 to TRBJ2-6; D might be TRBD1 or TRBD2, each matching 5 bases. V was pared by 4 bases and J by 2 bases, with 15 bases between. The CDR3 sequence is 17 residues long. CDR1 is LGHDT, CDR2 YNNKEL, per germline (reference sequence). The CDR3 DNA reads as TGTGCCAGCAGCCGGGCTACGTTGGGGGCTGGGGCCAACGTCCTGACTTTC. Its protein product is CASSRATLGAGANVLTF.

This clonotype appeared many times. The CDR3 DNA follows: TGTGCCAGCTCACTTGACAAGAACACTGAAGCTTTCTTT. It is translated as CASSLDKNTEAFF. The chain carries TRBV18 and TRBJ1-1; D remains ambiguous. Trimming removed 4 bases at V and 1 base at J, with 7 bases between. CDR1 and CDR2 from the germline V gene are KGHSH and LQKENI. The CDR3 has 13 amino acids.

There are many counts of this clonotype. The genes are TRBV5-1 and TRBJ2-1; 7 positions match TRBD2. The V segment lost 0 bases and the J segment 0 bases; nucleotides outside the gene matches: 9. This CDR3 comprises 18 residues. Per germline, CDR1 SGHRS and CDR2 YFSETQ. The CDR3 DNA is TGCGCCAGCAGCTTGGCACTAGCGACCGTTAGCTCCTACAATGAGCAGTTCTTC. This encodes CASSLALATVSSYNEQFF. The full variable domain, with the rest looked up from reference TRBV5-1 and TRBJ2-1, is KAGVTQTPRYLIKTRGQQVTLSCSPISGHRSVSWYQQTPGQGLQFLFEYFSETQRNKGNFPGRFSGRQFSNSRSEMNVSTLELGDSALYLCASSLALATVSSYNEQFFGPGTRLTVL.

At least ten counts were recorded for this clonotype. The rearrangement joins TRBV10-3 to TRBJ2-7; maybe TRBD2 (5 bases). CDR1 and CDR2 (germline): ENHRY, SYGVKD. V lost 2 bases and J lost 4, with 12 bases in between. The length of the CDR3 is 14 residues. CDR3 DNA sequence: TGTGCCATCAGTGAGCGGGATACCGGATACGAGCAGTACTTC. This translates into CAISERDTGYEQYF.

This clonotype was seen ten or more times. The gene calls are TRBV9 and TRBJ1-1, with D unclear. This CDR3 region has 11 residues. The germline V gene encodes CDR1 SGDLS and CDR2 YYNGEE. Between the trimmed V and J ends, which lost 4 bases and 5 bases, there was a span of 6 bases. The CDR3 here is CASSPATEAFF. The CDR3 coding sequence is TGTGCCAGCAGCCCAGCAACTGAAGCTTTCTTT. Combining the CDR3 with reference TRBV9 and TRBJ1-1 gives the whole variable domain DSGVTQTPKHLITATGQRVTLRCSPRSGDLSVYWYQQSLDQGLQFLIQYYNGEERAKGNILERFSAQQFPDLHSELNLSSLELGDSALYFCASSPATEAFFGQGTRLTVV.

In its sample, this clonotype was seen many times. The V call is TRBV7-2, the J call TRBJ2-1; 15 nucleotides line up with TRBD2. Germline V gene lookup returns CDR1 SGHTA and CDR2 FQGNSA. This CDR3 is 17 amino acids long. The J segment lost 4 bases and the V segment lost 3 bases, leaving 4 bases of the junction unmatched. The CDR3: CASSLGTSGRLYNEQFF. The CDR3 coding sequence is TGTGCCAGCAGCTTGGGGACTAGCGGGAGGCTGTACAATGAGCAGTTCTTC.

This clonotype has ten or more counts. This chain links TRBV2 with TRBJ1-5, with D perhaps matching TRBD1 (5 bases). Germline assignment: CDR1 SNHLY and CDR2 FYNNEI. V was pared by 4 bases and J by 0 bases, with 10 bases between. This CDR3 is built from 15 residues. The DNA of the CDR3 is TGTGCCAGCAGTGGGGGGTCGTTTAGCAATCAGCCCCAGCATTTT. This translates into CASSGGSFSNQPQHF. Looking up the rest from reference TRBV2 and TRBJ1-5 gives the full variable domain: EPEVTQTPSHQVTQMGQEVILRCVPISNHLYFYWYRQILGQKVEFLVSFYNNEISEKSEIFDDQFSVERPDGSNFTLKIRSTKLEDSAMYFCASSGGSFSNQPQHFGDGTRLSIL.

This clonotype was detected many times. The chain is built from TRBV30 and TRBJ2-2; 8 bases agree with TRBD1. CDR1 is GTSNPN and CDR2 is SVGIG in the germline V gene (reference sequence). V was pared by 6 bases and J by 6 bases, with 9 bases of the junction left unmatched. This CDR3 spans 14 amino acids. CDR3 coding DNA: TGTGCCTGTCAGGGGGCCTGGGGGGCCGGGGAGCTGTTTTTT. This gives the protein CACQGAWGAGELFF. The entire variable domain, with the rest obtained from reference TRBV30 and TRBJ2-2, is as follows: SQTIHQWPATLVQPVGSPLSLECTVEGTSNPNLYWYRQAAGRGLQLLFYSVGIGQISSEVPQNLSASRPQDRQFILSSKKLLLSDSGFYLCACQGAWGAGELFFGEGSRLTVL.

This clonotype was seen more than once but under ten times. This sequence joins TRBV7-9 and TRBJ2-7, with D possibly TRBD2 on 6 matching bases. Germline V lookup: CDR1 SEHNR, CDR2 FQNEAQ (reference sequence). The CDR3 covers 15 residues. V shed 0 bases and J shed 7 bases, with 16 bases lying between them. As DNA, the CDR3 is TGTGCCAGCAGCTTAGCCGGGGGTCCACTTCTAGAGCAGTACTTC. This sequence encodes CASSLAGGPLLEQYF.

In its sample, this clonotype was seen many times. CDR3 coding DNA: TGTGCCAGCAGCCAAGTCGGTTCGCATGAAAAACTGTTTTTT. This codes for CASSQVGSHEKLFF. The genes are TRBV4-2 and TRBJ1-4; D uncertain. The V and J ends lost 1 base and 6 bases respectively, with 9 bases between them. The germline gives CDR1 LGHNA, CDR2 YNFKEQ. The CDR3 length is 14 residues.

This clonotype was found many times. The chain couples TRBV28 to TRBJ2-7; the D gene could be TRBD1 or TRBD2 (7 bases each). The V gene's germline CDR1 is MDHEN and CDR2 SYDVKM. The CDR3 loop spans 17 amino acids. V gave up 1 base and J gave up 5 bases, with 21 bases separating them. Written as DNA, the CDR3 is TGTGCCAGCAGTTTATACTTAGCGGGCAGGGGGAGCGACGAGCAGTACTTC. This codes for CASSLYLAGRGSDEQYF.

The chain uses TRBV3-1 and TRBJ2-7; TRBD2 might be the D (5 bases). V gave up 4 bases and J gave up 0 bases, with 13 bases separating them. The CDR3 loop spans 15 amino acids. CDR1 and CDR2 from the germline V gene are LGHDT and YNNKEL (reference sequence). Written as DNA, the CDR3 is TGTGCCAGCAGCCCAGGAGAGGGAAGCTCCTACGAGCAGTACTTC. Its translation: CASSPGEGSSYEQYF.

In its sample, this clonotype was seen many times. The chain is built from TRBV7-9 and TRBJ1-5; 9 positions match TRBD1. CDR3 size: 14 residues. Germline V gene data show CDR1 as SEHNR and CDR2 as FQNEAQ (reference sequence). J lost 5 bases, V lost 7 bases, and 6 bases had no gene match. The CDR3 DNA is TGTGCCAGCACCTCCGGGACAGGGCATCAGCCCCAGCATTTT. Its translation: CASTSGTGHQPQHF.